This TCR beta chain stems from a study of shared T cell receptors in the human thymus. Here immunoSEQ multiplex PCR was the method, and the copy in TCRdb shows in-frame clones only, minus some. The sample records 650,000 to 950,000 clones, 80% to 90% being singletons. The germline gives CDR1 SGHNT, CDR2 YYREEE (reference sequence). V shed 3 bases and J shed 5 bases, with 20 bases lying between them. CDR3 length: 17 residues. The sample also formed part of further work on human thymus T cells. Per that paper: Related work showed strongly overlapping thymic repertoires across unrelated individuals.

The receptor was isolated from a girl younger than two with a congenital heart defect. Sequences were obtained from thymocytes. V usage is TRBV5-4 and J usage is TRBJ2-2; perhaps TRBD1 as D (5 bases). The chain's CDR3 is CASSWGADIEDTGELFF. The CDR3 DNA is TGTGCCAGCAGCTGGGGCGCCGACATTGAAGATACCGGGGAGCTGTTTTTT.